These 18 T cell receptor beta chains came from one sample sequenced in a study of cytomegalovirus exposure and HLA in healthy donors. Data came from immunoSEQ multiplex PCR; TCRdb stores just in-frame clones and leaves some out. The sample has 250,000 to 350,000 clones; roughly 90% are singletons. Sequenced sample: PBMCs. Every receptor here comes from a man aged 25-40 years in good health and CMV-seronegative.

The chain carries TRBV7-9 and TRBJ2-7; 7 bases are a match to TRBD1. There are 13 residues in the CDR3. V lost 6 bases and J lost 2; bases outside the gene matches: 4. Per the germline V gene, CDR1 is SEHNR and CDR2 is FQNEAQ (reference sequence). CDR3 sequence reads: CASRAGTAYEQYF. DNA for the CDR3: TGTGCCAGCAGGGCCGGGACAGCCTACGAGCAGTACTTC. Supplemented by reference TRBV7-9 and TRBJ2-7, the full variable domain reads DTGVSQNPRHKITKRGQNVTFRCDPISEHNRLYWYRQTLGQGPEFLTYFQNEAQLEKSRLLSDRFSAERPKGSFSTLEIQRTEQGDSAMYLCASRAGTAYEQYFGPGTRLTVT.

This sequence joins TRBV19 and TRBJ1-6, with D perhaps matching TRBD1 (5 bases). Germline V CDR1 and CDR2: LNHDA, SQIVND (reference sequence). Trimming removed 7 bases from V and 11 bases from J, with 15 bases in between. This CDR3 spans 13 amino acids. The CDR3 bases are TGTGCCAGTAATAATCAGGGCGGAGCACCCCTCCACTTT. This encodes CASNNQGGAPLHF. Based on the CDR3 plus reference TRBV19 and TRBJ1-6, the full variable domain is DGGITQSPKYLFRKEGQNVTLSCEQNLNHDAMYWYRQDPGQGLRLIYYSQIVNDFQKGDIAEGYSVSREKKESFPLTVTSAQKNPTAFYLCASNNQGGAPLHFGNGTRLTVT.

V usage is TRBV7-2 and J usage is TRBJ2-1, with 9 nucleotides matching TRBD2. CDR1 is SGHTA, CDR2 FQGNSA, per germline. Germline trimming cut 2 bases from V and 0 bases from J; bases unmatched to any gene: 8. This CDR3 contains 18 residues. CDR3 loop: CASSLYPSGTSSYNEQFF. CDR3 in DNA: TGTGCCAGCAGCTTATACCCTAGCGGGACGAGCTCCTACAATGAGCAGTTCTTC. Full variable domain (rest looked up from reference TRBV7-2 and TRBJ2-1): GAGVSQSPSNKVTEKGKDVELRCDPISGHTALYWYRQSLGQGLEFLIYFQGNSAPDKSGLPSDRFSAERTGGSVSTLTIQRTQQEDSAVYLCASSLYPSGTSSYNEQFFGPGTRLTVL.

The chain carries TRBV27 and TRBJ2-5, with a weak D call TRBD1 (6 bases). V gave up 6 bases and J gave up 4 bases, with 21 bases separating them. The CDR3 covers 16 residues. CDR1 and CDR2 from the germline V gene are MNHEY and SMNVEV (reference sequence). CDR3 in amino acids: CASRRKGNRERETQYF. CDR3 coding DNA: TGTGCCAGCAGACGCAAAGGCAACAGGGAGAGAGAGACCCAGTACTTC.

The J gene is TRBJ2-7, the V gene TRBV11-2; D remains unclear. V dropped 3 bases and J dropped 3 bases, with 9 bases sitting between them. CDR3 length equals 13 residues. Germline V gives CDR1 SGHAT, CDR2 FQNNGV. CDR3 sequence reads: CASSLGTFYEQYF. Written as DNA, the CDR3 is TGTGCCAGCAGCTTGGGCACCTTCTACGAGCAGTACTTC.

The gene calls are TRBV30 and TRBJ2-1; TRBD1 is a possible D gene (6 bases). This CDR3 has 12 amino acids. The V gene lost 5 bases and the J gene lost 9 bases, with 14 bases spanning the gap. CDR1 GTSNPN and CDR2 SVGIG come from the germline V gene (reference sequence). The CDR3 DNA reads as TGTGCCTGGGGAGGACAGTTGGGTGAGCAGTTCTTC. This gives the protein CAWGGQLGEQFF.

V and J are TRBV2 and TRBJ1-2, with D tentatively TRBD1 (6 bases). The CDR3 length is 15 residues. The germline V gene encodes CDR1 SNHLY and CDR2 FYNNEI. V dropped 5 bases and J dropped 0 bases, with 13 bases sitting between them. CDR3 sequence: CASSPTGLANYGYTF. Here the CDR3 DNA reads TGTGCCAGCAGTCCCACAGGGCTGGCTAACTATGGCTACACCTTC.

The chain carries TRBV5-1 and TRBJ2-5; D unclear. CDR1 SGHRS and CDR2 YFSETQ come from the germline V gene. Trimming took 2 bases from V and 4 from J, leaving 12 bases between them. This CDR3 spans 14 amino acids. The CDR3 sequence: CASSFPTSGETQYF. DNA of the CDR3: TGCGCCAGCAGCTTTCCAACTTCTGGAGAGACCCAGTACTTC.

A single count supports this clone. The V and J genes are TRBV7-2 and TRBJ1-1; possibly TRBD1 for D (6 bases). CDR1 is SGHTA, CDR2 FQGNSA, per germline. V shed 0 bases and J shed 1 base, with 9 bases lying between them. The CDR3 totals 15 residues. The CDR3 region has the DNA TGTGCCAGCAGCTTAGCCCAGGGGTGGAACACTGAAGCTTTCTTT. Translation gives CASSLAQGWNTEAFF.

In its sample, this clone was seen a few times. The gene calls are TRBV11-2 and TRBJ1-2, with a weak D call TRBD1 (5 bases). This CDR3 comprises 14 residues. Germline V gives CDR1 SGHAT, CDR2 FQNNGV. V was cut by 1 base and J by 8 bases, with 14 bases left in between. CDR3 in amino acids: CASSLGDGGRGYTF. The CDR3 nucleotides read TGTGCCAGCAGCTTAGGAGATGGGGGGAGAGGCTACACCTTC. Full variable domain (missing parts from reference TRBV11-2 and TRBJ1-2): EAGVAQSPRYKIIEKRQSVAFWCNPISGHATLYWYQQILGQGPKLLIQFQNNGVVDDSQLPKDRFSAERLKGVDSTLKIQPAKLEDSAVYLCASSLGDGGRGYTFGSGTRLTVV.

J is TRBJ1-3 and V is TRBV7-2; no clear D. Germline values: CDR1 SGHTA, CDR2 FQGNSA. Trimming removed 1 base at V and 0 bases at J, with 7 bases between. The CDR3 runs to 15 residues. In DNA form, the CDR3 reads TGTGCCAGCAGCTTAGGAGTCGGCTCTGGAAACACCATATATTTT. Residues: CASSLGVGSGNTIYF.

The V gene is TRBV4-1, the J gene TRBJ2-7; the D is unclear. The germline V gene has CDR1 MGHRA and CDR2 YSYEKL. The CDR3 has 15 amino acids. V lost 0 bases and J 0 bases, leaving 9 bases between the germline ends. CDR3 nucleotides: TGCGCCAGCAGCCAAGAAAGAGGCGGCTCCTACGAGCAGTACTTC. Amino acids: CASSQERGGSYEQYF.

The chain links TRBV5-1 to TRBJ2-5; TRBD1 agrees at 8 bases. This CDR3 contains 16 residues. Germline values: CDR1 SGHRS, CDR2 YFSETQ. The V and J ends lost 4 bases and 5 bases, in that order; junction bases with no gene match: 13. CDR3 DNA: TGCGCCAGCAGCCTAGGACAGGGTTTGTTTGCGGAGACCCAGTACTTC. The encoded protein is CASSLGQGLFAETQYF. Looking up the rest from reference TRBV5-1 and TRBJ2-5 gives the full variable domain: KAGVTQTPRYLIKTRGQQVTLSCSPISGHRSVSWYQQTPGQGLQFLFEYFSETQRNKGNFPGRFSGRQFSNSRSEMNVSTLELGDSALYLCASSLGQGLFAETQYFGPGTRLLVL.

The chain joins TRBV15 to TRBJ1-3; weak D call: TRBD1 (6 bases). Looked up from germline, CDR1 is LNHNV and CDR2 is YYDKDF (reference sequence). The germline V and J ends were trimmed by 4 bases and 3 bases, with 16 bases remaining between them. The CDR3 length is 16 residues. CDR3 DNA: TGTGCCACCAGCACTTCAGGGGATCGTTATGGAAACACCATATATTTT. Translation gives CATSTSGDRYGNTIYF.

The rearrangement joins TRBV5-4 to TRBJ2-1; D is ambiguous. The V gene lost 4 bases and the J gene lost 4 bases, with 12 bases spanning the gap. Germline CDR1 SGHNT, CDR2 YYREEE (reference sequence). The CDR3 loop spans 14 amino acids. CDR3 in amino acids: CASSPDNPYNEQFF. The DNA of the CDR3 is TGTGCCAGCAGCCCCGACAACCCTTACAATGAGCAGTTCTTC.

J is TRBJ1-5 and V is TRBV6-5; D may be TRBD1 (5 bases). The CDR3 is 15 amino acids. Trimming shortened V by 2 bases and J by 4 bases, and 12 bases separated the two germline ends. Germline V CDR1 and CDR2: MNHEY, SVGAGI. The CDR3 sequence: CASSYGQGGNQPQHF. The CDR3 region has the DNA TGTGCCAGCAGTTACGGGCAGGGAGGTAATCAGCCCCAGCATTTT.

This clone was counted a single time. V usage is TRBV5-1 and J usage is TRBJ2-7; 10 nucleotides match TRBD1. Germline CDR1 reads SGHRS; CDR2 reads YFSETQ. The CDR3 totals 15 residues. Unmatched junction bases numbered 4, after V lost 0 bases and J lost 4 bases. CDR3 coding DNA: TGCGCCAGCAGCTTGGTGGGACAGGGGAAGTACGAGCAGTACTTC. Amino acids: CASSLVGQGKYEQYF.

On this clone itself: One end of the junction is discordant with germline, which a read error may explain. The chain uses TRBV6-5 and TRBJ1-1, with D tentatively TRBD1 (6 bases). This CDR3 region has 13 residues. The germline CDR1 and CDR2 sequences are MNHEY and SVGAGI. CDR3 in amino acids: CASSTFRTEPLPF. DNA for the CDR3: TGTGCCAGCAGTACCTTCAGGACAGAGCCTCTTCCATTT.